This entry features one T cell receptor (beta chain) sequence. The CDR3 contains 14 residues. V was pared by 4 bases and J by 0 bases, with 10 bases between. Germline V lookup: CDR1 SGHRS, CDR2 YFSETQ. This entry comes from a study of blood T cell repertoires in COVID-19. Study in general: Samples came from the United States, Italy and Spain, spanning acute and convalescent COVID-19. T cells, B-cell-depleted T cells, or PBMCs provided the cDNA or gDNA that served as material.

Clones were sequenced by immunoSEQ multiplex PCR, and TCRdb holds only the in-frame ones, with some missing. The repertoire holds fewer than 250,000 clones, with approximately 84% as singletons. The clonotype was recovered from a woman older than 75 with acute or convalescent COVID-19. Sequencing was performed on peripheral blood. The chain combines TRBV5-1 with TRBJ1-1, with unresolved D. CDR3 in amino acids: CASSVDQVNTEAFF. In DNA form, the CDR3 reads TGCGCCAGCAGCGTGGACCAGGTGAACACTGAAGCTTTCTTT.